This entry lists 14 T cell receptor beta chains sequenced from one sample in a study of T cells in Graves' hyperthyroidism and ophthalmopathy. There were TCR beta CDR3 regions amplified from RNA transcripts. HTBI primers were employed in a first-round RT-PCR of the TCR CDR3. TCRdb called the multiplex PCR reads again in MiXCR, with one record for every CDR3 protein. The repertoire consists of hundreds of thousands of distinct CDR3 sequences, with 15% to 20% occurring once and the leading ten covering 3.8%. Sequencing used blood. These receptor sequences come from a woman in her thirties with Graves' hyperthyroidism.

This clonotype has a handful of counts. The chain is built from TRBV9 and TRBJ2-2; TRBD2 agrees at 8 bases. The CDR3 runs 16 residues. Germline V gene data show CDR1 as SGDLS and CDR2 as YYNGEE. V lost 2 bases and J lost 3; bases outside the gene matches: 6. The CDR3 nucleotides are TGTGCCAGCAGCGTTCAGGCGGGAGGAGACACCGGGGAGCTGTTTTTT. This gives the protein CASSVQAGGDTGELFF.

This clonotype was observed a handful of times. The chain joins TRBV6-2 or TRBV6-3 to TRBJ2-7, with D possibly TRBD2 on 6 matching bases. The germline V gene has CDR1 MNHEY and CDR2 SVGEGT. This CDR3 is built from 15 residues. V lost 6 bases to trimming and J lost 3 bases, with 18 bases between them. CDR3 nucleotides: TGTGCCAGCAGACAGATCCAGACGGGGGACTACGAGCAGTACTTC. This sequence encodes CASRQIQTGDYEQYF.

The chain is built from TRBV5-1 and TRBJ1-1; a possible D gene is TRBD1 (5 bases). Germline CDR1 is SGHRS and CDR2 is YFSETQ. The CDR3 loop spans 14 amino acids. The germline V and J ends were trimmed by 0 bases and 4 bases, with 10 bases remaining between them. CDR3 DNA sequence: TGCGCCAGCAGCTTGGACAGGTGGGGCACTGAAGCTTTCTTT. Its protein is CASSLDRWGTEAFF.

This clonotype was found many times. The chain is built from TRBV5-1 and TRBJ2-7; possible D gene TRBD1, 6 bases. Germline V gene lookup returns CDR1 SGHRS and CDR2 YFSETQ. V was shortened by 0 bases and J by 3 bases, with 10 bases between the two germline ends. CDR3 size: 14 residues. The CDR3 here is CASSLDRTVYEQYF. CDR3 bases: TGCGCCAGCAGCTTGGACCGGACAGTCTACGAGCAGTACTTC.

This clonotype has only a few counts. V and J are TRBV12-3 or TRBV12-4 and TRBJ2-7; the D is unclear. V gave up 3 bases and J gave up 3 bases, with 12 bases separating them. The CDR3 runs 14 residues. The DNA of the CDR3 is TGTGCCAGCAGTTTTTTTTCGCATCGCTACGAGCAGTACTTC. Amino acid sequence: CASSFFSHRYEQYF.

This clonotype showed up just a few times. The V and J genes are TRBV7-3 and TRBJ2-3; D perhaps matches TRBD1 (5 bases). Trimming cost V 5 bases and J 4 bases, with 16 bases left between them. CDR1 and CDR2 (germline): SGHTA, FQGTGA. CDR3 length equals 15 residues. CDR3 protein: CASSPLGASADTQYF. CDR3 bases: TGTGCCAGCAGCCCCCTAGGGGCTTCGGCAGATACGCAGTATTTT. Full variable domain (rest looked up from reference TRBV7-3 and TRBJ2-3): GAGVSQTPSNKVTEKGKYVELRCDPISGHTALYWYRQSLGQGPEFLIYFQGTGAADDSGLPNDRFFAVRPEGSVSTLKIQRTERGDSAVYLCASSPLGASADTQYFGPGTRLTVL.

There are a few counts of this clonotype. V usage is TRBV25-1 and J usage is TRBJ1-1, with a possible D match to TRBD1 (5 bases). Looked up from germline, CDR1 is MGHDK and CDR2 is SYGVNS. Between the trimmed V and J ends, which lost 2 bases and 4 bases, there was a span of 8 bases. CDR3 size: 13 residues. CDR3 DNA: TGTGCCAGCAGTGAAAACGGGGGCACTGAAGCTTTCTTT. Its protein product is CASSENGGTEAFF.

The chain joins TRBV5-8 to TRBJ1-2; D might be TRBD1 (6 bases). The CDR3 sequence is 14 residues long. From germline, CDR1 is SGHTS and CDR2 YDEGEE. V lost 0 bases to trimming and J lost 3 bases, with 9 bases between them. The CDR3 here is CASSLAGGHYGYTF. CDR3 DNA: TGTGCCAGCAGCTTGGCTGGGGGCCACTATGGCTACACCTTC.

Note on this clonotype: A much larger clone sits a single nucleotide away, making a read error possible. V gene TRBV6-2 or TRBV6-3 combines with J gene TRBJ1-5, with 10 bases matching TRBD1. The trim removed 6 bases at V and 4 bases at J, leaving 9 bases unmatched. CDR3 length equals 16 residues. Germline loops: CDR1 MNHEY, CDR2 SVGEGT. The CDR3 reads CASRYRTGGINQPQHF. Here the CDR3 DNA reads TGTGCCAGCAGGTACCGGACAGGGGGTATTAATCAGCCCCAGCATTTT.

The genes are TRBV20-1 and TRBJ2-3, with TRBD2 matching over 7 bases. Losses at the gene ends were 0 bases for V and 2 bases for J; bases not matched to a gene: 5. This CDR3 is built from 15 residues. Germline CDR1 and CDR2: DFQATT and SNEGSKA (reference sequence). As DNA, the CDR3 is TGCAGTGCTAGAGATCCCGGGGGGTTCACAGATACGCAGTATTTT. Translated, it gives CSARDPGGFTDTQYF.

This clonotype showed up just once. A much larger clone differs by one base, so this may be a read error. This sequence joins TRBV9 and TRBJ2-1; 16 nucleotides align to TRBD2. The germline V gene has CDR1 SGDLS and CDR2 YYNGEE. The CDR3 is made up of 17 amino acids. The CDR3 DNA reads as TGTGCCAGCGGCGTAGCTGGGACTAGCGGGAGGGCCGGTGAGCAGTTCTTC. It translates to CASGVAGTSGRAGEQFF. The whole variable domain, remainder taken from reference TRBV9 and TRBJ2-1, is DSGVTQTPKHLITATGQRVTLRCSPRSGDLSVYWYQQSLDQGLQFLIQYYNGEERAKGNILERFSAQQFPDLHSELNLSSLELGDSALYFCASGVAGTSGRAGEQFFGPGTRLTVL.

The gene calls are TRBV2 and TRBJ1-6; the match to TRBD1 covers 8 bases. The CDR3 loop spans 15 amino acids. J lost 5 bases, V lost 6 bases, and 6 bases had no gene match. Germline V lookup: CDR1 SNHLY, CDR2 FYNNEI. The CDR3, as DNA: TGTGCCAGCAGGATAGACAGGGGAAATAATTCACCCCTCCACTTT. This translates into CASRIDRGNNSPLHF.

This chain's CDR3 is CASSETGVNTGELFF. The CDR3 nucleotides read TGTGCCAGCAGTGAAACAGGGGTAAACACCGGGGAGCTGTTTTTT. The chain carries TRBV6-1 and TRBJ2-2; 7 positions match TRBD1. The CDR3 has 15 amino acids. V shed 2 bases, J shed 2 bases, and the junction held 2 bases outside the gene matches. Germline CDR1 reads MNHNS; CDR2 reads SASEGT.

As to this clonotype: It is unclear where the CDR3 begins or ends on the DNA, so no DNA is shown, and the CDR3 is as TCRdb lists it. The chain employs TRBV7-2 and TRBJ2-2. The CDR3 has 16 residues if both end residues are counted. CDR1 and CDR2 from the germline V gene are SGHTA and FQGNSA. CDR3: CASSFSTSGLAGELFF.